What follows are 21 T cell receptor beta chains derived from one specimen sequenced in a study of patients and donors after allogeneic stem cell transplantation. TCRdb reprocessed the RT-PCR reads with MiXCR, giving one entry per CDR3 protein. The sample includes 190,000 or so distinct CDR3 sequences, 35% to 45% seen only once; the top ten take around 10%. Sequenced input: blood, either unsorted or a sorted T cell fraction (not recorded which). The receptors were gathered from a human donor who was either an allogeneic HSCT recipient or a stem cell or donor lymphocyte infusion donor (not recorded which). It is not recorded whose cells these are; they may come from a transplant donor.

The DNA of the CDR3 is TGTGCCAGCAGAGGAACAGGGGTCGCTGAAGCTTTCTTT. Translated, it gives CASRGTGVAEAFF. The chain has TRBV12-3 or TRBV12-4 and TRBJ1-1, with 7 nucleotides matching TRBD1. The CDR3 consists of 13 residues. The ends lost 6 bases at V and 6 bases at J; junction bases unmatched: 7.

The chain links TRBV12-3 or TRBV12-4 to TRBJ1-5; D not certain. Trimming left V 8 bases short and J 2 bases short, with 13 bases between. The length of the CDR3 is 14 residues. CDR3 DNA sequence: TGTGCCAGCGCGCCTGGGAAGGGCAATCAGCCCCAGCATTTT. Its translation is CASAPGKGNQPQHF.

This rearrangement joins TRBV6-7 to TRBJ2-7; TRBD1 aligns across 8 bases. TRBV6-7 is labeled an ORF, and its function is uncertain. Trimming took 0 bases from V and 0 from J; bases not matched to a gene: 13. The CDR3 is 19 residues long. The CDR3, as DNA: TGTGCCAGCAGTTACTCGGGGGCGCCGGACAGGGCCTTCTCCTACGAGCAGTACTTC. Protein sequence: CASSYSGAPDRAFSYEQYF.

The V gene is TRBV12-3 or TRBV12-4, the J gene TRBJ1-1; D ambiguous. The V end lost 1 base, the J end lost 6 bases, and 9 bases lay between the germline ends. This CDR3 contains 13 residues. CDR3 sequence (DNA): TGTGCCAGCAGTTTAGGGGTAGTGCCTGAAGCTTTCTTT. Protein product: CASSLGVVPEAFF.

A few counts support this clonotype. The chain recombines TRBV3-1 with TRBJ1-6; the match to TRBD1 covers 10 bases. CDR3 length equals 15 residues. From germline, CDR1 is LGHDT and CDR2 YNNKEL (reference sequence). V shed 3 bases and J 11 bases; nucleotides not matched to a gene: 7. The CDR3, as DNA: TGTGCCAGCAGCCACCCGGACAGGGGGTTTCCACCCCTCCACTTT. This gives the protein CASSHPDRGFPPLHF.

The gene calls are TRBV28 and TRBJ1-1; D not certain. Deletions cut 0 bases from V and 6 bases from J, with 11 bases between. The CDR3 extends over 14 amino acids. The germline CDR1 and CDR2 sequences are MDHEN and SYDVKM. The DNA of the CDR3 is TGTGCCAGCAGTTTATGGTCTCTAACCGCTGAAGCTTTCTTT. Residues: CASSLWSLTAEAFF.

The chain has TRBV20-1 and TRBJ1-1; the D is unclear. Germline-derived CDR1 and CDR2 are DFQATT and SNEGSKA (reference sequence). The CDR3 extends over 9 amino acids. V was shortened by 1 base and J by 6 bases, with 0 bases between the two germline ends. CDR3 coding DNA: TGCAGTGCTAGAGCTGAAGCTTTCTTT. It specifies CSARAEAFF.

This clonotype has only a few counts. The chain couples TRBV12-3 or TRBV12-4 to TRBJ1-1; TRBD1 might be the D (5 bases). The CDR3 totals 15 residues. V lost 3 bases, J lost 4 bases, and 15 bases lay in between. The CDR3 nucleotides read TGTGCCAGCAGTTTCCGAGGGGCGATGATCACTGAAGCTTTCTTT. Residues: CASSFRGAMITEAFF.

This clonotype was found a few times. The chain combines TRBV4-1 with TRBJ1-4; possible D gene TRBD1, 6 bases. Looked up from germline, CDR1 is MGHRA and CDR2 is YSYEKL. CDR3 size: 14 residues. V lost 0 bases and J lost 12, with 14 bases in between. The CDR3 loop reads CASSQDRGGRELFF. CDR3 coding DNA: TGCGCCAGCAGCCAAGATCGGGGGGGCCGAGAACTGTTTTTT.

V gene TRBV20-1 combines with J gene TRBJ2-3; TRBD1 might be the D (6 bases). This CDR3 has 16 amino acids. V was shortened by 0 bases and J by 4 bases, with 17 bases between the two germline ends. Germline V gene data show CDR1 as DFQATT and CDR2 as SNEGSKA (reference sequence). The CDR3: CSAREGQGSTPDTQYF. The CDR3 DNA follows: TGCAGTGCTAGAGAGGGGCAGGGGTCGACACCAGATACGCAGTATTTT.

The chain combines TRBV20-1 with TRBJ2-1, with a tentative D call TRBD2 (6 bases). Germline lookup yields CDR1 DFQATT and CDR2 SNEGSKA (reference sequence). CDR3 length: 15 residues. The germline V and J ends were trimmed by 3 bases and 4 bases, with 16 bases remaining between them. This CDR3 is CSASELGREYNEQFF. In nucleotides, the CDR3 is TGCAGTGCTAGCGAATTGGGGCGGGAATACAATGAGCAGTTCTTC.

The DNA for the CDR3 is TGCGCCAGCAGCCCGAGGGATAACACTGAAGCTTTCTTT. Translation: CASSPRDNTEAFF. The V and J genes are TRBV5-1 and TRBJ1-1, with no clear D. Per germline, CDR1 SGHRS and CDR2 YFSETQ. With 4 bases removed from V and 2 bases from J, the gap between germline ends came to 9 bases. CDR3 size: 13 residues.

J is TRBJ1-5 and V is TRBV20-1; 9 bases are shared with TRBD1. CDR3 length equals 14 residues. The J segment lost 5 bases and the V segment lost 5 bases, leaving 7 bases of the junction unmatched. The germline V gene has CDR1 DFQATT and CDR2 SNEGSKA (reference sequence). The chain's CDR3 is CSAPTGGGDQPQHF. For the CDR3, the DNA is TGCAGTGCTCCCACAGGGGGCGGAGATCAGCCCCAGCATTTT.

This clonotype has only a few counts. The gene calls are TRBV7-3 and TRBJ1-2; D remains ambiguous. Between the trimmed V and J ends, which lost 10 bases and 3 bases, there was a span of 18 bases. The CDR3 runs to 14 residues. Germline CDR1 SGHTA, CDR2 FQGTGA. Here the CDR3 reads CATPSGWGYYGYTF. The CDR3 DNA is TGTGCCACCCCCTCCGGCTGGGGTTACTATGGCTACACCTTC. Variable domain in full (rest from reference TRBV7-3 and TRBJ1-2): GAGVSQTPSNKVTEKGKYVELRCDPISGHTALYWYRQSLGQGPEFLIYFQGTGAADDSGLPNDRFFAVRPEGSVSTLKIQRTERGDSAVYLCATPSGWGYYGYTFGSGTRLTVV.

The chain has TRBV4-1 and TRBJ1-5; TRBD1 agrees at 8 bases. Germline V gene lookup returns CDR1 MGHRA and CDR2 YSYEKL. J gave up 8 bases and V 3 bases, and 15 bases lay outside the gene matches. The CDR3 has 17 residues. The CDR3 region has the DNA TGCGCCAGCAGCCATGCCATTTGGACAGGGCGATCGGAGCCCCAGCATTTT. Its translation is CASSHAIWTGRSEPQHF.

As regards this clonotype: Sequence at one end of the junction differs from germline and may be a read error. CDR3 nucleotide sequence: TGCAGTGCTAGTCCGGTAGGGAGGGCAATCTCCTTC. This encodes CSASPVGRAISF. The V call is TRBV20-1, the J call TRBJ1-2; no clear D. Germline V CDR1 and CDR2: DFQATT, SNEGSKA (reference sequence). This CDR3 contains 12 residues.

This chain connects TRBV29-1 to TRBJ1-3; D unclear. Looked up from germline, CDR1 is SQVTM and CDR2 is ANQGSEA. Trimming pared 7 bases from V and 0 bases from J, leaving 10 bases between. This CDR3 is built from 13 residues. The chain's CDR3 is CSDLQVSGNTIYF. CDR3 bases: TGCAGCGACCTTCAAGTCTCTGGAAACACCATATATTTT.

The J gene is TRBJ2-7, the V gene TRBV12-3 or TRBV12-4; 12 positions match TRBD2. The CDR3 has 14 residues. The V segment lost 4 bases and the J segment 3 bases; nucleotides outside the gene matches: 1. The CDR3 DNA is TGTGCCAGCAGTTCACTAGCGGGGGGCTACGAGCAGTACTTC. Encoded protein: CASSSLAGGYEQYF.

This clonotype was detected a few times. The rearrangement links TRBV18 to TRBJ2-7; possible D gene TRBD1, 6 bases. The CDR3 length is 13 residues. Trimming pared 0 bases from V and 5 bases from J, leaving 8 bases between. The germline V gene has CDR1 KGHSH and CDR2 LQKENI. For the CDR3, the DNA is TGTGCCAGCTCACCACCGACAGGCAACGAGCAGTACTTC. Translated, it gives CASSPPTGNEQYF.

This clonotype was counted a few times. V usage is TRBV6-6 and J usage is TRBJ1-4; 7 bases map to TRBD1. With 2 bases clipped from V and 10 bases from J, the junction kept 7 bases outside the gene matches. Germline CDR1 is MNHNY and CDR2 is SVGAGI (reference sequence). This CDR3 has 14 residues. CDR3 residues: CASSYVQGSVKLFF. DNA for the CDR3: TGTGCCAGCAGTTACGTACAGGGGTCTGTAAAACTGTTTTTT.

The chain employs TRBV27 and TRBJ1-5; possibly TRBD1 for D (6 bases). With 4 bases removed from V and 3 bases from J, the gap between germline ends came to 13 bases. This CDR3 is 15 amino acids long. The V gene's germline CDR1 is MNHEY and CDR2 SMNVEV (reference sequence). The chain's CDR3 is CASSSSGANNQPQHF. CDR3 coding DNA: TGTGCCAGCAGTTCTTCAGGGGCGAACAATCAGCCCCAGCATTTT.